Here is one TCR beta chain with its context. The PCR had 60 Vbeta and 13 Jbeta primers. TCRdb's table, derived via immunoSEQ multiplex PCR, lists solely in-frame clones and lacks some. The sample lists roughly 73,000 clones, 75% to 80% seen once, with around 3% in the top ten. The data originate from a study of cytomegalovirus exposure and HLA in healthy donors. The germline V and J ends were trimmed by 4 bases and 5 bases, with 17 bases remaining between them. Germline V gene data show CDR1 as MNHEY and CDR2 as SVGAGI. This CDR3 region has 15 residues. As for the donors, each was a healthy bone marrow donor.

The receptor comes from a man aged 35 to 55 in good health and CMV-seronegative. The sample taken for sequencing was PBMCs. This rearrangement joins TRBV6-5 to TRBJ1-1, with D possibly matching TRBD1 (6 bases). The CDR3 is CASSWGNRVGTEAFF. The CDR3, as DNA: TGTGCCAGCAGTTGGGGAAACAGGGTTGGGACTGAAGCTTTCTTT.